The TCR beta chain described here comes from a study of monozygotic twins with inflammatory bowel disease. Study-level findings and limits: Immunosuppressive treatments were not uniform, and this may have added variability to patient repertoires.

Each UMI harboured a 6-nucleotide sample barcode and was appended via template switching. TCRdb reprocessed the 5' RACE reads, keeping one entry per CDR3 protein, no DNA. Its listing shows around 450,000 distinct CDR3 sequences. Germline-derived CDR1 and CDR2 are MNHEY and SMNVEV (reference sequence). The CDR3 extends over 14 amino acids. Concerning this clonotype: What it binds is not known.

Sequencing used blood. The TCR was taken from a human donor with ulcerative colitis or Crohn's disease, or a healthy co-twin of an affected twin (not recorded which). The gene calls are TRBV27 and TRBJ2-1; the TCRdb call, TRBD2, lacks DNA for checking. The CDR3 loop is CASSLLLNGNEQFF.